Reported below is one T cell receptor (beta chain). V shed 6 bases and J 4 bases; nucleotides not matched to a gene: 9. Germline V CDR1 and CDR2: SGHAT, FQNNGV. CDR3 length: 15 residues. Method: immunoSEQ multiplex PCR; TCRdb's copy keeps in-frame clones and lacks some. This sample carries nearly 95,000 clones, 85% to 95% of them seen once, and the ten largest clones take roughly 0.3%. This sample was included in a study of siplizumab effects on memory and regulatory T cells. Sequenced input: non-Treg CD4+ T cells sorted from blood. This rearrangement joins TRBV11-2 to TRBJ2-7; 10 bases align to TRBD2. The TCR sequence derives from a human donor in good health. The CDR3 DNA is TGTGCCAGCAGGAGTAGCGGGAGGTGGCTGTACGAGCAGTACTTC. This translates into CASRSSGRWLYEQYF. The full variable domain, with the rest looked up from reference TRBV11-2 and TRBJ2-7, is EAGVAQSPRYKIIEKRQSVAFWCNPISGHATLYWYQQILGQGPKLLIQFQNNGVVDDSQLPKDRFSAERLKGVDSTLKIQPAKLEDSAVYLCASRSSGRWLYEQYFGPGTRLTVT.